A selection of T cell receptor beta chains follows, all from one sample in a study of T cell clones after liver transplantation. Here immunoSEQ multiplex PCR was the method, and the copy in TCRdb shows in-frame clones only, minus some. The table has 50,000 to 70,000 clones, about 73% seen once. Here the sequenced sample was CD4+ T cells from blood, taken at the approximately 15-month timepoint. These receptors all stem from a human patient who received a liver transplant. Some T cells may have come from the graft donor. Each CDR3 is given with its conserved first and last residue. Each record gives: clone size, J gene, CDR3 length, V gene, D gene, CDR3 protein, CDR3 DNA. A D gene is named only where the DNA matches it firmly. Clone size is given for some rows only: seen once, a few or many times, or a class if the clone is expanded.

>once|TRBJ2-4|17|TRBV5-1|TRBD1
CASGTGGGALAKNIQYF
TGCGCCAGCGGGACAGGGGGAGGTGCCTTAGCCAAAAACATTCAGTACTTC
>NA|TRBJ1-1|14|TRBV5-4|NA
CASSLRSENTEAFF
TGTGCCAGCAGCTTGAGGTCTGAGAACACTGAAGCTTTCTTT
>many|TRBJ2-7|14|TRBV2|TRBD2
CASSEGLAPYEQYF
TGTGCCAGCAGTGAAGGACTAGCCCCCTACGAGCAGTACTTC
>NA|TRBJ2-3|15|TRBV5-1|NA
CASSLAGAPTDTQYF
TGCGCCAGCAGCTTGGCAGGGGCCCCCACAGATACGCAGTATTTT
>NA|TRBJ2-7|14|TRBV5-1|TRBD1
CASSFTTGVGEQYF
TGCGCCAGCAGCTTTACTACAGGGGTGGGGGAGCAGTACTTC
>NA|TRBJ2-2|15|TRBV2|NA
CASSEQGIGTGELFF
TGTGCCAGCAGTGAACAGGGTATAGGTACCGGGGAGCTGTTTTTT
>NA|TRBJ2-7|15|TRBV7-8|NA
CASSSSIIRGDEQYF
TGTGCCAGCAGCTCCTCTATTATTAGGGGTGACGAGCAGTACTTC
>few|TRBJ2-5|16|TRBV18|NA
CASSPGAAGRSGTQYF
TGTGCCAGCTCACCAGGCGCGGCAGGGAGGTCGGGGACCCAGTACTTC
>NA|TRBJ2-1|12|TRBV2|NA
CASSETPQRKFF
TGTGCCAGCAGTGAAACCCCCCAGCGTAAGTTCTTC
>once|TRBJ2-2|16|TRBV7-2|NA
CASSLGQGIFTGELFF
TGTGCCAGCAGCTTAGGGCAGGGGATTTTCACCGGGGAGCTGTTTTTT
>NA|TRBJ1-5|13|TRBV28|NA
CASNLPSNQPQHF
TGTGCCAGCAACTTACCGAGCAATCAGCCCCAGCATTTT
>NA|TRBJ2-1|13|TRBV4-3|TRBD2
CASSLAGANEQFF
TGCGCCAGCAGCTTAGCGGGAGCCAATGAGCAGTTCTTC
>NA|TRBJ1-1|12|TRBV25-1|NA
CASSETNTEAFF
TGTGCCAGCAGTGAAACGAACACTGAAGCTTTCTTT
>NA|TRBJ1-6|13|TRBV11-2|NA
CASSPTNNSPLHF
TGTGCCAGCAGCCCAACTAATAATTCACCCCTCCACTTT
>NA|TRBJ1-1|17|TRBV5-1|TRBD1
CASSLALAGGADTEAFF
TGCGCCAGCAGCTTGGCCTTGGCAGGGGGTGCGGACACTGAAGCTTTCTTT
>NA|TRBJ2-1|12|TRBV5-6|NA
CASSLATGEQFF
TGTGCCAGCAGCTTGGCCACAGGTGAGCAGTTCTTC
>NA|TRBJ1-2|16|TRBV5-1|NA
CASSLFGQRESHGYTF
TGCGCCAGCAGCTTGTTCGGCCAAAGGGAATCCCATGGCTACACCTTC
>NA|TRBJ1-6|15|TRBV9|NA
CASSTTGTQNSPLHF
TGTGCCAGCAGCACTACCGGGACCCAAAATTCACCCCTCCACTTT
>NA|TRBJ1-6|16|TRBV5-1|TRBD1
CASSFGTGLLNSPLHF
TGCGCCAGCAGCTTTGGGACAGGTTTACTTAATTCACCCCTCCACTTT
>NA|TRBJ1-4|12|TRBV2|NA
CASSEDSEKLFF
TGTGCCAGCAGTGAAGACAGTGAAAAACTGTTTTTT
>NA|TRBJ1-1|14|TRBV5-1|NA
CASSREPMNTEAFF
TGCGCCAGCAGCAGGGAACCTATGAACACTGAAGCTTTCTTT